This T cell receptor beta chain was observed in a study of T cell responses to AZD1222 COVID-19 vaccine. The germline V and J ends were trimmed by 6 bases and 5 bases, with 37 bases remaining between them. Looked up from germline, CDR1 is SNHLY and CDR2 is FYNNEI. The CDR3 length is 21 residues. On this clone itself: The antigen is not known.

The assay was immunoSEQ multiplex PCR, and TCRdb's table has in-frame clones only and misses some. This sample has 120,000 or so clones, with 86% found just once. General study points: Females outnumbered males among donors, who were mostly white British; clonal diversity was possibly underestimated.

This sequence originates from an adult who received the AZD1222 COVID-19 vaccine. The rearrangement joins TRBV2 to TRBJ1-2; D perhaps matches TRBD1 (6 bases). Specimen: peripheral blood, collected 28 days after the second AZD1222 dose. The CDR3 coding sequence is TGTGCCAGCAGGGGAATTCGGAGGGCCGTTAAGATTGCCGGGGGGCTTTATGGCTACACCTTC. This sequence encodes CASRGIRRAVKIAGGLYGYTF.